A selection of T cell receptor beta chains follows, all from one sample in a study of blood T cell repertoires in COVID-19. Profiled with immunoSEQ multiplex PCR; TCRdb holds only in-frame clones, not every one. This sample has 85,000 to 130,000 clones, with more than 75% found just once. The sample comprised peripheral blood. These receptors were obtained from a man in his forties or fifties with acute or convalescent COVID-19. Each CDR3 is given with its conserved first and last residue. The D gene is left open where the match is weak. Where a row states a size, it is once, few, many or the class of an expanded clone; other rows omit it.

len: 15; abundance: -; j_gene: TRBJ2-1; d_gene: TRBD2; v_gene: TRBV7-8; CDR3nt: TGTGCCAGCAGCACGGGACTAGCGGGAGTGTATGAGCAGTTCTTC; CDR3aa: CASSTGLAGVYEQFF
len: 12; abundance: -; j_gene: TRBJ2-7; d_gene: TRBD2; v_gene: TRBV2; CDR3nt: TGTGCCTCGTGCGGGGGAACCTACGAGCAGTACTTC; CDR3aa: CASCGGTYEQYF
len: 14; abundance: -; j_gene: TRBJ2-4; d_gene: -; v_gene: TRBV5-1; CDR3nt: TGCGCCAGCAGCATTCACCTGACCGGAGACATTCAGTACTTC; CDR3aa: CASSIHLTGDIQYF
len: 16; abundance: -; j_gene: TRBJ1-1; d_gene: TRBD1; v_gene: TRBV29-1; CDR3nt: TGCAGCGTTGAAGATAGGTTGACAGGGGCGGGCACTGAAGCTTTCTTT; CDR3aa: CSVEDRLTGAGTEAFF
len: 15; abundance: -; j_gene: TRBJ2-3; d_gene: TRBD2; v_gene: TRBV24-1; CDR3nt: TGTGCCACCAGTCAACTAGCGGGAGACACAGATACGCAGTATTTT; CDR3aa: CATSQLAGDTDTQYF
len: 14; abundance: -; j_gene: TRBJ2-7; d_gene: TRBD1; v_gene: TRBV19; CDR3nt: TGTGCCAGTAGTATCTTAGGGACAGGGGGCGAGCAGTACTTC; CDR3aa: CASSILGTGGEQYF
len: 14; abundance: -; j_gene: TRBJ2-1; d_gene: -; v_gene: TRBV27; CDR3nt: TGTGCCAGCAGTCCTGGACTCTCCTACAATGAGCAGTTCTTC; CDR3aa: CASSPGLSYNEQFF
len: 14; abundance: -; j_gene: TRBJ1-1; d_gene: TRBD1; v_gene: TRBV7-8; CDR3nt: TGTGCCAGCAAACAGGGGGCAACGAACACTGAAGCTTTCTTT; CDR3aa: CASKQGATNTEAFF
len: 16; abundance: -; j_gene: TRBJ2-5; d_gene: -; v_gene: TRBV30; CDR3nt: TGTGCCTGGACCCTTAGGGTGCAGAGAGGGCGGGAGACCCAGTACTTC; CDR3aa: CAWTLRVQRGRETQYF
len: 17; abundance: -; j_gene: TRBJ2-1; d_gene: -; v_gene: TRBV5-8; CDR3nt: TGTGCCAGCAGCCCCAAGACGACTAGAAAATGGGTCAATGAGCAGTTCTTC; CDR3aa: CASSPKTTRKWVNEQFF
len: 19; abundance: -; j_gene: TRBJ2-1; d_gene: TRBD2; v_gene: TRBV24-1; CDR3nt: TGTGCCACCAGTGATTTCGTGAGCGAGACTAGCGGGAGCATGGATGAGCAGTTCTTC; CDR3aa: CATSDFVSETSGSMDEQFF
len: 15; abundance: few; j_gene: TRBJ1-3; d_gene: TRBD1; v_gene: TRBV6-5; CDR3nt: TGTGCCAGCAGCATTGAGACAGGGTTCGGAAACACCATATATTTT; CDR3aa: CASSIETGFGNTIYF
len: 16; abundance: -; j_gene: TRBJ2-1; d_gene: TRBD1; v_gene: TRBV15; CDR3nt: TGTGCCACCAGCAGACCTAGGGGGCCCGCCTACAATGAGCAGTTCTTC; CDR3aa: CATSRPRGPAYNEQFF
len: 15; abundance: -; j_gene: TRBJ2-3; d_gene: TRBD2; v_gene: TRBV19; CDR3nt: TGTGCCAGTAGTAGACTAGCGGGAGGGGTAGATACGCAGTATTTT; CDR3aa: CASSRLAGGVDTQYF
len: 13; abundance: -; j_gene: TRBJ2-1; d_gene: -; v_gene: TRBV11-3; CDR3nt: TGTGCCAGCACCTTAGTCCCAGACAATGAGCAGTTCTTC; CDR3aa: CASTLVPDNEQFF
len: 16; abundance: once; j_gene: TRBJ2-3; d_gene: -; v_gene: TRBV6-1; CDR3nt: TGTGCCAGCAGTGATAGTGTGGGAGGTAGCACAGATACGCAGTATTTT; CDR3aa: CASSDSVGGSTDTQYF
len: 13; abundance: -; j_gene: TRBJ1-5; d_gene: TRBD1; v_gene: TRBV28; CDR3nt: TGTGCCAGCAGCGGGGACAGTTATCAGCCCCAGCATTTT; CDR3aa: CASSGDSYQPQHF
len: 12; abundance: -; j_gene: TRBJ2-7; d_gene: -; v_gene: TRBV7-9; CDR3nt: TGTGCCAGCAGCCTCGTGACTACCGAGCAGTACTTC; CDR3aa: CASSLVTTEQYF
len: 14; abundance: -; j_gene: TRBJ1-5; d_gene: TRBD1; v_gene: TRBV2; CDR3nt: TGTGCCAGCAGAGGGACAGGGAGCAATCAGCCCCAGCATTTT; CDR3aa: CASRGTGSNQPQHF
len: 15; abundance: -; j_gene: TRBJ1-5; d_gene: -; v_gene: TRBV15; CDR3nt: TGTGCCACCAGCAGAGATCGGGGAGAAAATCAGCCCCAGCATTTT; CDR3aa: CATSRDRGENQPQHF
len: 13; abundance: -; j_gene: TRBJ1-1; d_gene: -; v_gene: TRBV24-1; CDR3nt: TGTGCCACCAGGCGGAGGGGAGGGACTGAAGCTTTCTTT; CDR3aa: CATRRRGGTEAFF
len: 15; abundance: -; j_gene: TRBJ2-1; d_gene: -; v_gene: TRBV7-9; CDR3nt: TGTGCCAGCAGCTTACGCCGGAGCTCCTACAATGAGCAGTTCTTC; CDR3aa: CASSLRRSSYNEQFF
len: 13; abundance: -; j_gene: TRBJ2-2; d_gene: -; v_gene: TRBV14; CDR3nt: TGTGCCAGCAGCCAAGGGGGCAGGGGGGAGCTGTTTTTT; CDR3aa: CASSQGGRGELFF
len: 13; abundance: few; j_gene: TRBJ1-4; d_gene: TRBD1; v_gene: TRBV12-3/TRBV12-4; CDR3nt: TGTGCCAGCAGCGGGACAGGTTTGGTAAAACTGTTTTTT; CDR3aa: CASSGTGLVKLFF
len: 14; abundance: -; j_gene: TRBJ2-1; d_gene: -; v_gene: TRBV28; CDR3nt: TGTGCCATCTGTGACCAGAGGTCCTACAATGAGCAGTTCTTC; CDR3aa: CAICDQRSYNEQFF